These T cell receptor beta chains were read from a single sample in a study of cytomegalovirus exposure and HLA in healthy donors. The protocol was immunoSEQ multiplex PCR, while the TCRdb copy is restricted to in-frame clones and leaves out a portion. Recorded here are about 190,000 clones; the top ten clones represent about 0.9%. Sequenced material: PBMCs. Receptor source: a woman aged 25 to 39 in good health and CMV-seropositive. CDR3s include the opening cysteine and the closing phenylalanine or tryptophan. D genes are given only for firm matches.

d_gene	v_gene	j_gene	CDR3aa	CDR3nt
.	TRBV6-5	TRBJ1-2	CAGSPETDYGYTF	TGTGCCGGCAGTCCGGAGACGGACTATGGCTACACCTTC
TRBD1	TRBV7-9	TRBJ2-7	CASSLGGQGGEQYF	TGTGCCAGCAGCTTAGGGGGACAGGGAGGCGAGCAGTACTTC
TRBD1	TRBV7-6	TRBJ2-5	CASSWPRGQGKQETQYF	TGTGCCAGCAGCTGGCCACGGGGACAGGGTAAACAAGAGACCCAGTACTTC
TRBD1	TRBV7-2	TRBJ1-2	CASSPGTGASNYGYTF	TGTGCCAGCAGCCCGGGGACAGGAGCTTCCAACTATGGCTACACCTTC
TRBD1	TRBV5-5	TRBJ1-2	CASSLVRQGGNYGYTF	TGTGCCAGCAGCTTGGTACGACAGGGGGGCAACTATGGCTACACCTTC
TRBD1	TRBV19	TRBJ1-1	CASRTDRGLGYHTEAFF	TGTGCCAGTAGGACGGACAGGGGGCTTGGGTATCACACTGAAGCTTTCTTT
.	TRBV25-1	TRBJ2-7	CASSELARPEQYF	TGTGCCAGCAGTGAACTAGCGCGGCCCGAGCAGTACTTC
TRBD1	TRBV14	TRBJ1-1	CASSQYVGQENTEAFF	TGTGCCAGCAGCCAATACGTGGGACAGGAGAACACTGAAGCTTTCTTT
TRBD1	TRBV10-1	TRBJ2-7	CASKGQGTVQYF	TGCGCCAGCAAGGGACAGGGCACTGTGCAGTACTTC
.	TRBV28	TRBJ2-5	CASSLYRGGETQYF	TGTGCCAGCAGTTTATATAGGGGCGGTGAGACCCAGTACTTC
TRBD1	TRBV15	TRBJ2-7	CATSTDRGLVSTEQYF	TGTGCCACCAGCACGGACAGGGGGCTTGTCTCGACCGAGCAGTACTTC
TRBD1	TRBV27	TRBJ2-5	CASSPFQGARETQYF	TGTGCCAGCAGTCCGTTCCAGGGGGCGAGAGAGACCCAGTACTTC
TRBD1	TRBV18	TRBJ1-3	CASSQSTGLSDTIYF	TGTGCCAGCTCCCAATCGACAGGGTTGAGTGACACCATATATTTT
.	TRBV5-1	TRBJ1-1	CASSGGGGDTEAFF	TGCGCCAGCAGCGGTGGGGGGGGAGACACTGAAGCTTTCTTT
TRBD1	TRBV5-4	TRBJ1-2	CASSLLPGQGFGYTF	TGTGCCAGCAGCTTGTTACCGGGACAGGGGTTTGGCTACACCTTC
.	TRBV2	TRBJ2-1	CASRNSGNGNEQFF	TGTGCCAGCAGGAACTCCGGGAATGGTAATGAGCAGTTCTTC
TRBD2	TRBV7-9	TRBJ2-3	CASSPSASAGAQDTQYF	TGTGCCAGCAGCCCGTCGGCCTCAGCGGGAGCGCAAGATACGCAGTATTTT
.	TRBV9	TRBJ1-1	CASSADAGGVNTEAFF	TGTGCCAGCAGCGCGGACGCGGGAGGAGTGAACACTGAAGCTTTCTTT
.	TRBV6-6	TRBJ1-5	CASSGGTGSNQPQHF	TGTGCCAGCAGTGGGGGGACGGGTAGCAATCAGCCCCAGCATTTT
.	TRBV5-1	TRBJ2-6	CASSLGLSGANVLTF	TGCGCCAGCAGCTTGGGTCTCTCTGGGGCCAACGTCCTGACTTTC
TRBD2	TRBV7-9	TRBJ2-7	CASSRNLAGGTYEQYF	TGTGCCAGCAGCCGGAATCTAGCGGGAGGTACCTACGAGCAGTACTTC
.	TRBV27	TRBJ1-2	CASSSRGGGYTF	TGTGCCAGCAGTTCCAGGGGTGGCGGCTACACCTTC
.	TRBV19	TRBJ2-1	CASSMGAIYNEQFF	TGTGCCAGTAGTATGGGAGCCATCTACAATGAGCAGTTCTTC
.	TRBV7-2	TRBJ2-1	CASSLAGRGSNEQFF	TGTGCCAGCAGCTTAGCGGGCAGGGGAAGCAATGAGCAGTTCTTC
.	TRBV28	TRBJ1-2	CASSLRGQFNYGYTF	TGTGCCAGCAGTTTAAGAGGACAGTTTAACTATGGCTACACCTTC
.	TRBV7-2	TRBJ1-5	CASSSQGGNQPQHF	TGTGCCAGCAGCTCCCAAGGAGGAAATCAGCCCCAGCATTTT
.	TRBV4-3	TRBJ2-7	CASSRNPAGGASSYEQYF	TGCGCCAGCAGCCGGAACCCGGCGGGCGGAGCGTCCTCCTACGAGCAGTACTTC
.	TRBV28	TRBJ2-7	CASSLRGDFYEQYF	TGTGCCAGCAGTTTACGCGGGGATTTCTACGAGCAGTACTTC
.	TRBV6-5	TRBJ1-2	CASSYSRGYGYTF	TGTGCCAGCAGTTACTCGAGAGGGTATGGCTACACCTTC
.	TRBV5-4	TRBJ2-5	CASSFGIEYQETQYF	TGTGCCAGCAGCTTCGGGATAGAGTACCAAGAGACCCAGTACTTC
.	TRBV6-5	TRBJ1-4	CASRMTGLGGEKLFF	TGTGCCAGCAGGATGACAGGTCTCGGCGGGGAAAAACTGTTTTTT
TRBD1	TRBV2	TRBJ1-3	CAKRGTGGNTIYF	TGTGCCAAAAGGGGGACAGGCGGAAACACCATATATTTT
TRBD1	TRBV27	TRBJ2-2	CASSSYQGVAGELFF	TGTGCCAGCAGTTCATACCAGGGGGTGGCCGGGGAGCTGTTTTTT
TRBD2	TRBV4-1	TRBJ2-5	CASSQSWRGDSRETQYF	TGCGCCAGCAGCCAAAGTTGGCGGGGGGACTCGCGAGAGACCCAGTACTTC
.	TRBV27	TRBJ1-1	CASSLKAGPVTEAFF	TGTGCCAGCAGTTTAAAGGCAGGCCCGGTTACTGAAGCTTTCTTT
TRBD2	TRBV2	TRBJ2-3	CASQAGGPDTQYF	TGTGCCAGCCAAGCGGGAGGCCCAGATACGCAGTATTTT
.	TRBV18	TRBJ2-2	CASSPRDTNTGELFF	TGTGCCAGCTCACCAAGGGACACGAACACCGGGGAGCTGTTTTTT
TRBD2	TRBV7-2	TRBJ2-1	CASSSGPGLEYNEQFF	TGTGCCAGCAGCTCAGGTCCGGGACTAGAATACAATGAGCAGTTCTTC
.	TRBV5-6	TRBJ1-5	CASSLERGGRSNQPQHF	TGTGCCAGCAGCTTGGAACGGGGAGGGAGAAGCAATCAGCCCCAGCATTTT
.	TRBV10-2	TRBJ1-2	CASSDPTDSIYGYTF	TGCGCCAGCAGTGACCCGACTGACTCGATCTATGGCTACACCTTC
.	TRBV10-1	TRBJ1-1	CASSEGGDREAFF	TGCGCCAGCAGTGAGGGGGGGGACCGTGAAGCTTTCTTT
.	TRBV27	TRBJ2-2	CASSLVELGELFF	TGTGCCAGCAGTTTGGTTGAGCTAGGGGAGCTGTTTTTT
.	TRBV27	TRBJ1-5	CASSLWSPDSNQPQHF	TGTGCCAGCAGTTTATGGAGTCCTGATAGCAATCAGCCCCAGCATTTT
.	TRBV5-3	TRBJ2-7	CARSLLTGPRF	TGTGCCAGAAGCTTACTAACGGGTCCCCGTTTC
.	TRBV30	TRBJ2-6	CAWSQGRVYSGANVLTF	TGTGCCTGGAGTCAGGGGAGAGTCTACTCTGGGGCCAACGTCCTGACTTTC
TRBD1	TRBV5-1	TRBJ1-2	CASSFRTGARSYYGYTF	TGCGCCAGCAGCTTCCGGACAGGGGCGAGATCCTACTATGGCTACACCTTC
TRBD1	TRBV19	TRBJ2-2	CASRNGGTGRTGELFF	TGTGCCAGTAGGAATGGGGGGACAGGGAGGACCGGGGAGCTGTTTTTT
.	TRBV2	TRBJ2-6	CASIGPPGDSGANVLTF	TGTGCCAGCATTGGTCCGCCGGGAGACTCTGGGGCCAACGTCCTGACTTTC